This T cell receptor (beta chain) was captured in a study of cytomegalovirus exposure and HLA in healthy donors. The PCR used 60 Vbeta and 13 Jbeta primers. Method: immunoSEQ multiplex PCR; TCRdb's copy keeps in-frame clones and lacks some. The repertoire holds about 61,000 clones, with 87% as singletons. Study conclusions and caveats: Associated with HLA alleles at 0.05 false discovery rate in a later analysis were about 17,000 TCR beta sequences.

Note on this clone: Its antigen is not known.

V lost 8 bases and J 4 bases, leaving 15 bases between the germline ends. This CDR3 has 14 amino acids. Germline assignment: CDR1 MNHEY and CDR2 SVGAGI. The receptor was isolated from a man between 18 and 35 years old in good health and CMV-seronegative. The chain combines TRBV6-5 with TRBJ1-5; D gene uncertain. Specimen: PBMCs. Here the CDR3 reads CASWATGINQPQHF. The CDR3 coding sequence is TGTGCCAGCTGGGCAACTGGTATAAATCAGCCCCAGCATTTT.